This entry lists 9 T cell receptor beta chains sequenced from one sample in a study of early T cells in non-severe SARS-CoV-2 infection (dated by TCRdb to about 2021). Library generation was performed with 5' RACE. The instrument was a NextSeq 500. The public reads were reanalyzed by TCRdb: fastp trimming at Q25, MiXCR alignment, in-frame beta chains only. Identical CDR3 protein sequences are pooled into one entry, listed with their most common genes and DNA. Within this sample are some 40,000 distinct CDR3 sequences, with roughly 5% of them counted one time only. 25% to 30% of the sample is taken by the ten largest. Sequences were obtained from whole blood. These receptors were obtained from an adult who was a healthcare worker with PCR-confirmed SARS-CoV-2 infection or an uninfected control (not recorded which).

This clonotype was detected many times. The chain couples TRBV12-5 to TRBJ2-1; 8 bases align to TRBD2. V gave up 2 bases and J gave up 0 bases; unmatched junction bases: 0. The CDR3 extends over 15 amino acids. CDR1 is LGHNT, CDR2 FRNRAP, per germline. The CDR3 sequence is CASGLSGSSYNEQFF. DNA for the CDR3: TGTGCTAGTGGTTTGAGCGGGAGCTCCTACAATGAGCAGTTCTTC.

This clonotype was seen many times. The chain employs TRBV7-2 and TRBJ2-5; D is unclear. Germline CDR1 and CDR2: SGHTA and FQGNSA. The CDR3 spans 13 residues. V lost 4 bases and J lost 4, with 10 bases in between. DNA for the CDR3: TGTGCCAGCAGCTCTGTACTATCAGAGACCCAGTACTTC. Translated, it gives CASSSVLSETQYF.

The gene calls are TRBV5-4 and TRBJ2-2, with 8 bases identical to TRBD1. CDR1 is SGHNT, CDR2 YYREEE, per germline (reference sequence). The J segment lost 3 bases and the V segment lost 4 bases, leaving 5 bases of the junction unmatched. This CDR3 comprises 15 residues. The CDR3 loop reads CASSTDRADTGELFF. In DNA form, the CDR3 reads TGTGCCAGCAGCACGGACAGGGCTGACACCGGGGAGCTGTTTTTT.

This clonotype has a count of ten or more. The V call is TRBV7-9, the J call TRBJ1-1; D is undetermined. V was shortened by 2 bases and J by 1 base, with 5 bases between the two germline ends. The CDR3 extends over 13 amino acids. From germline, CDR1 is SEHNR and CDR2 FQNEAQ (reference sequence). The CDR3 here is CASSLLQNTEAFF. The CDR3, as DNA: TGTGCCAGCAGCTTACTTCAGAACACTGAAGCTTTCTTT.

Remarks on this clonotype: A much larger clone is a single base away; this may be a read error. The chain uses TRBV5-4 and TRBJ2-1, with D possibly being TRBD1 (5 bases). This CDR3 is 14 amino acids long. CDR1 and CDR2 from the germline V gene are SGHNT and YYREEE (reference sequence). V lost 2 bases and J lost 7, with 13 bases in between. For the CDR3, the DNA is TGTGCCAGCAGCTTTAGGGGTCCTGCGAATGAGCAGTTCTTC. Translation: CASSFRGPANEQFF. The full variable domain, with the rest looked up from reference TRBV5-4 and TRBJ2-1, is ETGVTQSPTHLIKTRGQQVTLRCSSQSGHNTVSWYQQALGQGPQFIFQYYREEENGRGNFPPRFSGLQFPNYSSELNVNALELDDSALYLCASSFRGPANEQFFGPGTRLTVL.

This clonotype was found many times. The genes are TRBV6-1 and TRBJ1-1; no firm D call. This CDR3 region has 15 residues. Looked up from germline, CDR1 is MNHNS and CDR2 is SASEGT. Trimming stripped 6 bases from V and 4 bases from J, with 18 bases between. The CDR3 loop reads CASSRTEKPGTEAFF. In DNA form, the CDR3 reads TGTGCCAGCAGCCGCACCGAGAAGCCAGGCACTGAAGCTTTCTTT.

The V call is TRBV7-2, the J call TRBJ2-7; D may be TRBD2 (5 bases). In germline, CDR1 is SGHTA, CDR2 FQGNSA. The CDR3 is 15 residues long. V lost 6 bases and J 0 bases, leaving 15 bases between the germline ends. DNA of the CDR3: TGTGCCAGCAGTCACATATCGGGGAGCTCCTACGAGCAGTACTTC. Amino acid sequence: CASSHISGSSYEQYF.

This clonotype was observed at least ten times. The gene calls are TRBV5-1 and TRBJ2-3; D unclear. V was cut by 4 bases and J by 4 bases, with 13 bases left in between. The CDR3 sequence is 14 residues long. Germline V lookup: CDR1 SGHRS, CDR2 YFSETQ. The CDR3 spells CASSRKGSADTQYF. CDR3 in DNA: TGCGCCAGCAGCCGGAAAGGGTCCGCAGATACGCAGTATTTT.

The rearrangement uses TRBV5-1 and TRBJ2-6; tentative D call: TRBD1 (5 bases). Germline V gene data show CDR1 as SGHRS and CDR2 as YFSETQ. V lost 4 bases, J lost 0 bases, and 17 bases lay in between. The CDR3 has 18 amino acids. The CDR3 nucleotides read TGCGCCAGCAGCACACAGGTGGACAAAGCCTCTGGGGCCAACGTCCTGACTTTC. Residues: CASSTQVDKASGANVLTF.